In its sample, the clone carrying this T cell receptor beta chain was seen many times. Genomic DNA constituted the template upon which TCR beta VDJ and CDR3 profiling was performed. A single record per CDR3 protein comes from TCRdb applying MiXCR to the reads. The sample has 200,000 to 250,000 distinct CDR3 sequences, around 45% seen once. Flow cytometry had shown expanded CD8+CD57+ cells in the patients chosen for sequencing. Blood came from patients not yet given any therapy. The data were taken from a study of CD8+CD57+ T cells in acquired aplastic anemia. The J segment lost 0 bases and the V segment lost 3 bases, leaving 3 bases of the junction unmatched. This CDR3 comprises 15 residues. Germline CDR1 and CDR2: MRHNA and SNTAGT.

The V gene is TRBV6-4, the J gene TRBJ2-3, with TRBD2 identical over 7 bases. This sequence was found in a human donor with aplastic anemia. The sample comprised sorted CD4+, CD8+, or CD8+CD57+ T cells (not recorded which) from PBMCs. Here the CDR3 reads CASSEDGGSTDTQYF. CDR3 sequence (DNA): TGTGCCAGCAGTGAAGACGGGGGGAGCACAGATACGCAGTATTTT.